Listed below are T cell receptor beta chains from one sample, sequenced in a study of CD8 T cells in ankylosing spondylitis. TCRdb re-called the 5' RACE reads with MiXCR, one entry per CDR3 protein. The sample consists of about 170,000 distinct CDR3 sequences, approximately 20% of them appearing once. Specimen: blood, either unsorted or a sorted T cell fraction (not recorded which). These TCRs come from a male donor with ankylosing spondylitis or in good health (not recorded which). Each CDR3 is given with its conserved first and last residue. D genes are given only for firm matches. Clone size is stated in some rows and not others, as once, few, many or a class when expanded.

DNA: TGCAGTGCTAGAGGGGGTCAGCCCCAGCATTTT
CDR3: CSARGGQPQHF
V: TRBV20-1
D: .
size: many
J: TRBJ1-5

DNA: TGCAGTGCACGACAGGGGGCGAGGGACAATCAGCCCCAGCATTTT
CDR3: CSARQGARDNQPQHF
V: TRBV20-1
D: TRBD1
size: .
J: TRBJ1-5

DNA: TGCAGCGTTGAACTACAGGGGTTGGCCGGGGAGCTGTTTTTT
CDR3: CSVELQGLAGELFF
V: TRBV29-1
D: TRBD1
size: few
J: TRBJ2-2

DNA: TGCAGTGCACCTCATACAGATACGCAGTATTTT
CDR3: CSAPHTDTQYF
V: TRBV20-1
D: .
size: many
J: TRBJ2-3

DNA: TGTGCCAGCAGCTTATCGGGAGCGGCGTTCCACTTT
CDR3: CASSLSGAAFHF
V: TRBV7-2
D: .
size: .
J: TRBJ1-6

DNA: TGTGCCAGCACCCCACGGAGAACCAGCTCCTACAATGAGCAGTTCTTC
CDR3: CASTPRRTSSYNEQFF
V: TRBV4-2
D: .
size: few
J: TRBJ2-1

DNA: TGTGCCAGCAGGCAGACGAATGAAGGGACGGCTTTCTTT
CDR3: CASRQTNEGTAFF
V: TRBV6-2/TRBV6-3
D: .
size: .
J: TRBJ1-1

DNA: TGCAGTGCCCTGAGGGGTGGCACGCGGAGCACAGATACGCAGTATTTT
CDR3: CSALRGGTRSTDTQYF
V: TRBV20-1
D: .
size: many
J: TRBJ2-3

DNA: TGCAGCGTGAACACGGGAACTGAAGCTTTCTTT
CDR3: CSVNTGTEAFF
V: TRBV29-1
D: .
size: many
J: TRBJ1-1

DNA: TGTGCCAGCAGCTTAGGGGGGGGTCTACAGTTCTTC
CDR3: CASSLGGGLQFF
V: TRBV7-9
D: TRBD2
size: .
J: TRBJ2-1

DNA: TGTGCCAGCAGCTGGGAGTTCCGAGAGACCCAGTACTTC
CDR3: CASSWEFRETQYF
V: TRBV5-6
D: .
size: few
J: TRBJ2-5

DNA: TGTGCCAGCAGCTTGAAGGACGGGGCTCGGGGCAAGCAGCCCCAGCATTTT
CDR3: CASSLKDGARGKQPQHF
V: TRBV5-5
D: .
size: many
J: TRBJ1-5

DNA: TGCAGCGCTTTAGCGGGAGGGCTCAATGAGCAGTTCTTC
CDR3: CSALAGGLNEQFF
V: TRBV29-1
D: TRBD2
size: .
J: TRBJ2-1

DNA: TGCGCCAGCAGCTCCGACCAAGCGGGGAGCACAGATACGCAGTATTTT
CDR3: CASSSDQAGSTDTQYF
V: TRBV5-1
D: TRBD2
size: few
J: TRBJ2-3

DNA: TGCGCCAGCAGCCCCGCGGGCAACCAAGATACGCAGTATTTT
CDR3: CASSPAGNQDTQYF
V: TRBV5-1
D: .
size: many
J: TRBJ2-3

DNA: TGTGCCAGCAGTTACTCGGGACTAGCGGGAGGCCACGAGCAGTACTTC
CDR3: CASSYSGLAGGHEQYF
V: TRBV6-5
D: TRBD2
size: few
J: TRBJ2-7

DNA: TGTGCCACCGGTAGTGGACAGAACACCGGGGAGCTGTTTTTT
CDR3: CATGSGQNTGELFF
V: TRBV24-1
D: .
size: .
J: TRBJ2-2

DNA: TGCGCCAGCACCCCACGGGCGACGAACACCGGGGAGCTGTTTTTT
CDR3: CASTPRATNTGELFF
V: TRBV5-1
D: .
size: many
J: TRBJ2-2

DNA: TGCAGTCGGGGGGGGCCGGTCGGCACAGATACGCAGTATTTT
CDR3: CSRGGPVGTDTQYF
V: TRBV20-1
D: TRBD2
size: many
J: TRBJ2-3

DNA: TGCGCCAGCAGCCAAGAAGGAACCGGGACAGGGTATGTTTCCACTGAAGCTTTCTTT
CDR3: CASSQEGTGTGYVSTEAFF
V: TRBV4-1
D: TRBD1
size: many
J: TRBJ1-1

DNA: TGTGCGTCGATGGGAGGGATCTCCTACGAGCAGTACTTC
CDR3: CASMGGISYEQYF
V: TRBV28
D: TRBD2
size: few
J: TRBJ2-7

DNA: TGTGCCAGCTCACCACCTAACGGGAAACATAACAATGAGCAGTTCTTC
CDR3: CASSPPNGKHNNEQFF
V: TRBV18
D: .
size: few
J: TRBJ2-1

DNA: TGTGCCAGCAGCTTGAGACGGGCCGGGGAGCTGTTTTTT
CDR3: CASSLRRAGELFF
V: TRBV7-2
D: .
size: .
J: TRBJ2-2

DNA: TGCAGCGCAGAACTAGCTCATTCGAACACCGGGGAGCTGTTTTTT
CDR3: CSAELAHSNTGELFF
V: TRBV29-1
D: .
size: .
J: TRBJ2-2

DNA: TGCGCCAGCAGCCAAGGGGTGAAAGGGGCCGGGGAGCTGTTTTTT
CDR3: CASSQGVKGAGELFF
V: TRBV4-1
D: .
size: many
J: TRBJ2-2

DNA: TGTGCCAGCAGCCTAGGACTAGCGGGAGGGAGACGATCCGGGGAGCTGTTTTTT
CDR3: CASSLGLAGGRRSGELFF
V: TRBV5-4
D: TRBD2
size: once
J: TRBJ2-2

DNA: TGCAGTGCTGGTCGGTCAAATCAGCCCCAGCATTTT
CDR3: CSAGRSNQPQHF
V: TRBV20-1
D: .
size: few
J: TRBJ1-5

DNA: TGTGCCAGCTCATCTGCCCGGGGCACAACATACAATGAGCAGTTCTTC
CDR3: CASSSARGTTYNEQFF
V: TRBV18
D: .
size: .
J: TRBJ2-1

DNA: TGTGCCAGCAGTTACTCGAAGTGGCAGGGAAAATCACCCCTCCACTTT
CDR3: CASSYSKWQGKSPLHF
V: TRBV6-5
D: .
size: many
J: TRBJ1-6

DNA: TGTGCCACGCGACCGTGGACAGGGTATGGCAATGAGCAGTTCTTC
CDR3: CATRPWTGYGNEQFF
V: TRBV19
D: TRBD1
size: .
J: TRBJ2-1

DNA: TGCAGTGCTAGAGATTGGAAGACTAGCGGGAGAGCGAATGAGCAGTTCTTC
CDR3: CSARDWKTSGRANEQFF
V: TRBV20-1
D: TRBD2
size: many
J: TRBJ2-1

DNA: TGCGCCAGCAGTTTTCGACCGACCGGGACTCTAACCTACGAGCAGTACTTC
CDR3: CASSFRPTGTLTYEQYF
V: TRBV5-1
D: .
size: many
J: TRBJ2-7

DNA: TGTGCCAGCAGCCCTAGAGGGGCGGTTTATGGCTACACCTTC
CDR3: CASSPRGAVYGYTF
V: TRBV25-1
D: .
size: .
J: TRBJ1-2

DNA: TGCGCCAGCAGCTTGGTTCAGGGTCTAGATACGCAGTATTTT
CDR3: CASSLVQGLDTQYF
V: TRBV5-1
D: .
size: many
J: TRBJ2-3

DNA: TGCAGTGCTAGACGCCGGGACAGGACTAACTATGGCTACACCTTC
CDR3: CSARRRDRTNYGYTF
V: TRBV20-1
D: TRBD1
size: .
J: TRBJ1-2

DNA: TGCGCCAGCAGACGGCAGGATCCCTCTGGGGCCAACGTCCTGACTTTC
CDR3: CASRRQDPSGANVLTF
V: TRBV5-1
D: .
size: many
J: TRBJ2-6

DNA: TGTGCCAGCAGCAATAGCGGGCTCTCTTTCGGTTTT
CDR3: CASSNSGLSFGF
V: TRBV6-2/TRBV6-3
D: TRBD2
size: few
J: TRBJ2-3

DNA: TGCAGTGCTAGGGCTCAGGGGGGCTCCTACAATGAGCAGTTCTTC
CDR3: CSARAQGGSYNEQFF
V: TRBV20-1
D: .
size: .
J: TRBJ2-1

DNA: TGTGCCAGCAGTGAGGTTGGCGGGAGAGTCACCGGGGAGCTGTTTTTT
CDR3: CASSEVGGRVTGELFF
V: TRBV2
D: TRBD2
size: .
J: TRBJ2-2

DNA: TGTGCCACCAGTAGTAGCAATCAGCCCCAGCATTTT
CDR3: CATSSSNQPQHF
V: TRBV24-1
D: .
size: few
J: TRBJ1-5

DNA: TGCGCCAGCAGTGTATCCGGGCGAGAGACCCAGTACTTC
CDR3: CASSVSGRETQYF
V: TRBV10-2
D: .
size: .
J: TRBJ2-5

DNA: TGTGCCAGCAGCCAAGTTTCGGGGAACACTGAAGCTTTCTTT
CDR3: CASSQVSGNTEAFF
V: TRBV3-1
D: .
size: many
J: TRBJ1-1

DNA: TGTGCCAGCAGCCCTAGTCCGAACACCGGGGAGCTGTTTTTT
CDR3: CASSPSPNTGELFF
V: TRBV7-7
D: .
size: many
J: TRBJ2-2

DNA: TGCGCCAGCAGCCCCGGGACGGCGAACACTGAAGCTTTCTTT
CDR3: CASSPGTANTEAFF
V: TRBV5-1
D: .
size: many
J: TRBJ1-1

DNA: TGTGCCAGCAGTCCGAGGGGGTTGAACACTGAAGCTTTCTTT
CDR3: CASSPRGLNTEAFF
V: TRBV12-3/TRBV12-4
D: .
size: .
J: TRBJ1-1

DNA: TGCAGCGTGTACCTGACAGGGATATCCACTAGCACAGATACGCAGTATTTT
CDR3: CSVYLTGISTSTDTQYF
V: TRBV29-1
D: TRBD1
size: many
J: TRBJ2-3

DNA: TGCGCCAGCAGCCAAGATGCTCCCAACTACGAGCAGTACTTC
CDR3: CASSQDAPNYEQYF
V: TRBV4-1
D: .
size: many
J: TRBJ2-7

DNA: TGTGCCAGTTTAGGGTCCTGGGGAACCGGGGAGCTGTTTTTT
CDR3: CASLGSWGTGELFF
V: TRBV5-5
D: .
size: few
J: TRBJ2-2

DNA: TGTGCCGTTTCAACTAGCGGGAGGATTGGCGAGCAGTACTTC
CDR3: CAVSTSGRIGEQYF
V: TRBV28
D: TRBD2
size: many
J: TRBJ2-7

DNA: TGTGCCAGCTCACAAACAACACCGAACGCCATATATTTT
CDR3: CASSQTTPNAIYF
V: TRBV18
D: .
size: many
J: TRBJ1-3

DNA: TGCAGTGCTAGCAAGACAGGGGGCTCCGGGGAGCTGTTTTTT
CDR3: CSASKTGGSGELFF
V: TRBV20-1
D: TRBD1
size: many
J: TRBJ2-2

DNA: TGTGCCAGCAGCGTACAGGATGAGCAGTTCTTC
CDR3: CASSVQDEQFF
V: TRBV7-9
D: .
size: .
J: TRBJ2-1

DNA: TGTGCCAGCAGTTTACTCAGGGGAAATCAGCCCCAGCATTTT
CDR3: CASSLLRGNQPQHF
V: TRBV12-3/TRBV12-4
D: .
size: many
J: TRBJ1-5

DNA: TGCAGTGCTAGAGATCAGCCTAGCGGGAGTAGAGAGACCCAGTACTTC
CDR3: CSARDQPSGSRETQYF
V: TRBV20-1
D: TRBD2
size: few
J: TRBJ2-5

DNA: TGTGCCACCAGCGGAGGGGGACTAGCGATCTCAGATACGCAGTATTTT
CDR3: CATSGGGLAISDTQYF
V: TRBV15
D: TRBD2
size: many
J: TRBJ2-3

DNA: TGTGCCAGCAGTCCCACTAACCTCCCAGGCTCCCAGTACTTC
CDR3: CASSPTNLPGSQYF
V: TRBV27
D: .
size: .
J: TRBJ2-5

DNA: TGCAGTGCTAGAGATAGTCGGGGACGCCGAAGCCCCGATACGCAGTATTTT
CDR3: CSARDSRGRRSPDTQYF
V: TRBV20-1
D: .
size: many
J: TRBJ2-3

DNA: TGTGCCACCAGTGATTTCGGAGGATACTACAATGAGCAGTTCTTC
CDR3: CATSDFGGYYNEQFF
V: TRBV24-1
D: .
size: .
J: TRBJ2-1

DNA: TGCGCCAGCAGCTCTCTAGCGGGAAGGGCCGGGGAGCTGTTTTTT
CDR3: CASSSLAGRAGELFF
V: TRBV5-1
D: TRBD2
size: many
J: TRBJ2-2